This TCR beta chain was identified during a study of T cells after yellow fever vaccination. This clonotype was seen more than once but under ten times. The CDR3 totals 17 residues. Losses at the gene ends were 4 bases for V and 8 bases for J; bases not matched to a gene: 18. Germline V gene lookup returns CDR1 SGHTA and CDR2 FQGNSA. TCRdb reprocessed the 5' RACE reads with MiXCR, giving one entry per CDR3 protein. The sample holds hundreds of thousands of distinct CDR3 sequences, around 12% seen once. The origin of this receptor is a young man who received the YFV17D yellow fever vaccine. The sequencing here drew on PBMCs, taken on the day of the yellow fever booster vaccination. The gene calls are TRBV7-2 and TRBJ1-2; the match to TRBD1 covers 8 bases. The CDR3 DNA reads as TGTGCCAGCAGCTACCGACCGGGACAGGACCGTGTCGGGGGCTACACCTTC. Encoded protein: CASSYRPGQDRVGGYTF.